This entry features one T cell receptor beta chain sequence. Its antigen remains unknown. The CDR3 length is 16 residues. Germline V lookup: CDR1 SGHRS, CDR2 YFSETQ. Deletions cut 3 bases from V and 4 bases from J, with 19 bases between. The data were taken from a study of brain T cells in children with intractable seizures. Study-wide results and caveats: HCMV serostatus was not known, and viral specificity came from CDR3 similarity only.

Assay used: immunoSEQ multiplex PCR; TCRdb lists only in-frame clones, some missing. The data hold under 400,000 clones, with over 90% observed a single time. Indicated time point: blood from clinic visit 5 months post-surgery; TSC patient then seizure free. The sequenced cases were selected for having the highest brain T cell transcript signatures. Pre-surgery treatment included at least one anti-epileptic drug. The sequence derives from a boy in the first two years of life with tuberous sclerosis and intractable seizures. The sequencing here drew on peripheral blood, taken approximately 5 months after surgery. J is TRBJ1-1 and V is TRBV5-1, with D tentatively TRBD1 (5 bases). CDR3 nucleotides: TGCGCCAGCAGCTCCACCACCCGAGGGGAGGGCACTGAAGCTTTCTTT. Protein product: CASSSTTRGEGTEAFF.